The next 28 T cell receptor beta chains were all read from a single sample in a study of cytomegalovirus exposure and HLA in healthy donors. PCR was performed using 60 Vbeta and 13 Jbeta primers. The method was immunoSEQ multiplex PCR; TCRdb's version includes in-frame clones alone and lacks a portion of them. The table has about 65,000 clones, 60% to 80% seen once. The sequenced sample was PBMCs. The receptors derive from a man younger than 40 in good health and CMV-seronegative.

The chain uses TRBV27 and TRBJ1-1; no clear D gene. Germline CDR1 is MNHEY and CDR2 is SMNVEV (reference sequence). The V and J ends lost 2 bases and 3 bases respectively, with 10 bases between them. This CDR3 has 14 residues. CDR3 DNA: TGTGCCAGCAGTTTACGAGGGTCTCACACTGAAGCTTTCTTT. Its protein product is CASSLRGSHTEAFF.

This chain uses TRBV9 with TRBJ1-2; possibly TRBD1 for D (6 bases). Per germline, CDR1 SGDLS and CDR2 YYNGEE. This CDR3 has 15 residues. The ends were cut back, 0 bases at V and 8 bases at J, with 17 bases in the middle. The CDR3: CASSVDNRVTGGYTF. CDR3 DNA sequence: TGTGCCAGCAGCGTAGATAACAGGGTGACGGGGGGCTACACCTTC.

In DNA form, the CDR3 reads TGTGCCAGCAGCTCCGGGACAGGAGAAAGCTACAATGAGCAGTTCTTC. Translated, it gives CASSSGTGESYNEQFF. The chain is built from TRBV5-4 and TRBJ2-1; TRBD1 matches at 8 bases. This CDR3 comprises 16 residues. Germline CDR1 reads SGHNT; CDR2 reads YYREEE (reference sequence). Trimming removed 3 bases from V and 3 bases from J; junction bases left unmatched: 8.

This clone was found a few times. The J gene is TRBJ1-6, the V gene TRBV10-3, with 9 positions matching TRBD1. Per germline, CDR1 ENHRY and CDR2 SYGVKD. Trimming removed 0 bases from V and 10 bases from J; junction bases left unmatched: 7. This CDR3 spans 16 amino acids. In DNA, the CDR3 is TGTGCCATCAGTGAGTCGATAGGGACAGGGACCTCACCCCTCCACTTT. Translating gives CAISESIGTGTSPLHF.

The table lists this clone with a few counts. This sequence joins TRBV7-7 and TRBJ2-7; unclear D gene. Trimming removed 5 bases at V and 5 bases at J, with 16 bases between. The CDR3 runs 14 residues. Germline V gene data show CDR1 as SSHAT and CDR2 as FNYEAQ (reference sequence). The CDR3 DNA is TGTGCCAGCAGCCCCGGAACGACTCTCCACGAGCAGTACTTC. Translated: CASSPGTTLHEQYF.

The chain joins TRBV23-1 to TRBJ2-2; no clear D gene. TRBV23-1 is noted as an ORF with a role that remains uncertain. The V gene lost 6 bases and the J gene lost 2 bases, with 4 bases spanning the gap. This CDR3 has 12 amino acids. The CDR3 DNA sequence: TGCGCCAGCAGGACAAACACCGGGGAGCTGTTTTTT. This codes for CASRTNTGELFF.

The chain is built from TRBV7-9 and TRBJ1-1, with D uncertain. V lost 5 bases to trimming and J lost 4 bases, with 11 bases between them. CDR3 length: 13 residues. Germline loops: CDR1 SEHNR, CDR2 FQNEAQ (reference sequence). Here the CDR3 reads CASSPWASTEAFF. The CDR3 coding sequence is TGTGCCAGCAGCCCCTGGGCGAGCACTGAAGCTTTCTTT. Complete variable domain (other parts from reference TRBV7-9 and TRBJ1-1): DTGVSQNPRHKITKRGQNVTFRCDPISEHNRLYWYRQTLGQGPEFLTYFQNEAQLEKSRLLSDRFSAERPKGSFSTLEIQRTEQGDSAMYLCASSPWASTEAFFGQGTRLTVV.

This clone has just a few counts. The rearrangement joins TRBV19 to TRBJ2-7, with TRBD1 as a possible D gene (6 bases). CDR3 length: 14 amino acids. From germline, CDR1 is LNHDA and CDR2 SQIVND (reference sequence). The V gene lost 3 bases and the J gene lost 3 bases, with 12 bases spanning the gap. DNA of the CDR3: TGTGCCAGTAGTATTGGTGGACAGAACTACGAGCAGTACTTC. This gives the protein CASSIGGQNYEQYF.

The rearrangement uses TRBV29-1 and TRBJ2-1, with TRBD2 identical over 9 bases. With V trimmed by 8 bases and J by 0 bases, 17 bases remained unmatched. The CDR3 is 18 residues long. Germline V gene sequence: CDR1 SQVTM, CDR2 ANQGSEA. Here the CDR3 reads CSWLGAERGESSYNEQFF. The CDR3 bases are TGCAGCTGGCTAGGGGCGGAGCGGGGGGAAAGCTCCTACAATGAGCAGTTCTTC.

The chain uses TRBV15 and TRBJ1-4, with a weak D call TRBD1 (5 bases). CDR1 is LNHNV and CDR2 is YYDKDF in the germline V gene (reference sequence). CDR3 size: 14 residues. V was trimmed by 4 bases and J by 5 bases, leaving 11 bases between them. CDR3 nucleotide sequence: TGTGCCACCAGCACAGGGATGGGAAATGAAAAACTGTTTTTT. Translating it yields CATSTGMGNEKLFF.

The chain combines TRBV5-4 with TRBJ1-2, with TRBD1 as a possible D gene (5 bases). The germline gives CDR1 SGHNT, CDR2 YYREEE (reference sequence). The CDR3 loop spans 17 amino acids. V gave up 5 bases and J gave up 2 bases, with 22 bases separating them. The CDR3, as DNA: TGTGCCAGCAGAAAAGGGGACTCTCCCTTATCGAACTATGGCTACACCTTC. Its protein product is CASRKGDSPLSNYGYTF.

The rearrangement links TRBV5-1 to TRBJ2-7; tentatively, D is TRBD1 (5 bases). Germline lookup yields CDR1 SGHRS and CDR2 YFSETQ. This CDR3 has 14 residues. V was pared by 2 bases and J by 1 base, with 10 bases between. CDR3 sequence: CASSLYQGSYEQYF. CDR3 DNA: TGCGCCAGCAGCTTATACCAGGGATCCTACGAGCAGTACTTC.

The gene calls are TRBV4-2 and TRBJ1-5, with D possibly being TRBD1 (5 bases). V was pared by 0 bases and J by 1 base, with 10 bases between. This CDR3 contains 16 residues. Per the germline V gene, CDR1 is LGHNA and CDR2 is YNFKEQ. As DNA, the CDR3 is TGTGCCAGCAGCCAAGACCTAGACAGAAGCAATCAGCCCCAGCATTTT. Translated, it gives CASSQDLDRSNQPQHF.

V and J are TRBV6-5 and TRBJ2-1, with D tentatively TRBD2 (5 bases). Deletions cut 2 bases from V and 8 bases from J, with 13 bases between. The CDR3 is made up of 14 amino acids. CDR1 and CDR2 from the germline V gene are MNHEY and SVGAGI. DNA for the CDR3: TGTGCCAGCAGTTACAACGTGGCCGGGGATGAGCAGTTCTTC. It codes for CASSYNVAGDEQFF.

This chain connects TRBV6-1 to TRBJ2-3, with 10 bases aligning to TRBD2. The CDR3 has 16 amino acids. CDR1 is MNHNS, CDR2 SASEGT, per germline. Trimming took 0 bases from V and 5 from J; bases not matched to a gene: 5. The CDR3 DNA is TGTGCCAGCAGTGAAGCCGTGGCTAGCGGGGGAGATACGCAGTATTTT. Its translation is CASSEAVASGGDTQYF.

This chain uses TRBV29-1 with TRBJ2-3; tentatively, D is TRBD2 (5 bases). V dropped 6 bases and J dropped 6 bases, with 16 bases sitting between them. CDR1 is SQVTM and CDR2 is ANQGSEA in the germline V gene. The CDR3 covers 13 residues. DNA for the CDR3: TGCAGCGTGGCGGGTAGATACGGGGATACGCAGTATTTT. Residues: CSVAGRYGDTQYF.

For the CDR3, the DNA is TGTGCCAGCAGCCCCTTGACAGACAATTCACCCCTCCACTTT. This translates into CASSPLTDNSPLHF. The rearrangement joins TRBV4-2 to TRBJ1-6; tentatively, D is TRBD1 (5 bases). This CDR3 contains 14 residues. The germline gives CDR1 LGHNA, CDR2 YNFKEQ. V lost 4 bases, J lost 7 bases, and 11 bases lay in between.

The chain has TRBV7-8 and TRBJ1-5, with D possibly being TRBD1 (6 bases). The CDR3 length is 15 residues. V dropped 7 bases and J dropped 0 bases, with 13 bases sitting between them. CDR1 and CDR2 from the germline V gene are SGHVS and FQNEAQ. The CDR3 nucleotides read TGTGCCAGCACCCCGGGAGGGGGTAGCAATCAGCCCCAGCATTTT. Its translation: CASTPGGGSNQPQHF.

This clone was found a few times. V usage is TRBV5-1 and J usage is TRBJ1-6; 7 nucleotides agree with TRBD1. The CDR3 has 15 residues. The germline V gene encodes CDR1 SGHRS and CDR2 YFSETQ. Losses at the gene ends were 4 bases for V and 6 bases for J; bases not matched to a gene: 7. The DNA for the CDR3 is TGCGCCAGCAGCAATCGGGACAGTCGTAATTCACCCCTCCACTTT. Translating gives CASSNRDSRNSPLHF. The whole variable domain, filled in from reference TRBV5-1 and TRBJ1-6, reads KAGVTQTPRYLIKTRGQQVTLSCSPISGHRSVSWYQQTPGQGLQFLFEYFSETQRNKGNFPGRFSGRQFSNSRSEMNVSTLELGDSALYLCASSNRDSRNSPLHFGNGTRLTVT.

The chain is built from TRBV5-4 and TRBJ2-7, with D possibly TRBD2 on 6 matching bases. The CDR3 extends over 16 amino acids. The germline CDR1 and CDR2 sequences are SGHNT and YYREEE (reference sequence). The ends were cut back, 3 bases at V and 1 base at J, with 17 bases in the middle. CDR3 in amino acids: CASSSPGEAPSYEQYF. The DNA of the CDR3 is TGTGCCAGCAGCTCCCCCGGGGAGGCACCATCCTACGAGCAGTACTTC.

This chain links TRBV4-2 with TRBJ2-3; D is unresolved. CDR1 and CDR2 (germline): LGHNA, YNFKEQ. The CDR3 has 14 residues. V was pared by 3 bases and J by 3 bases, with 10 bases between. The chain's CDR3 is CASSHGSPTDTQYF. Here the CDR3 DNA reads TGTGCCAGCAGCCACGGGTCCCCAACAGATACGCAGTATTTT.

The genes are TRBV6-5 and TRBJ1-1; D gene uncertain. Trimming took 0 bases from V and 1 from J, leaving 3 bases between them. This CDR3 is 13 amino acids long. Germline V gives CDR1 MNHEY, CDR2 SVGAGI. The CDR3 here is CASSYSKNTEAFF. The CDR3 DNA reads TGTGCCAGCAGTTACTCCAAGAACACTGAAGCTTTCTTT.

The table lists this clone with a count of one. This rearrangement joins TRBV5-6 to TRBJ1-2; 9 bases are shared with TRBD1. This CDR3 has 15 residues. CDR1 and CDR2 from the germline V gene are SGHDT and YYEEEE. With V trimmed by 3 bases and J by 0 bases, 3 bases remained unmatched. The CDR3 coding sequence is TGTGCCAGCAGCTCCGGGACAGGGACTAACTATGGCTACACCTTC. It translates to CASSSGTGTNYGYTF.

A few counts support this clone. The V call is TRBV5-6, the J call TRBJ2-7; no clear D gene. The germline CDR1 and CDR2 sequences are SGHDT and YYEEEE. The CDR3 loop spans 14 amino acids. With 0 bases removed from V and 3 bases from J, the gap between germline ends came to 10 bases. For the CDR3, the DNA is TGTGCCAGCAGCTTGGGGGCCGTAGGCTACGAGCAGTACTTC. Translation: CASSLGAVGYEQYF.

The chain carries TRBV9 and TRBJ2-7; 7 bases are shared with TRBD1. V lost 0 bases, J lost 3 bases, and 9 bases stayed unmatched. The CDR3 spans 16 residues. Germline-derived CDR1 and CDR2 are SGDLS and YYNGEE. CDR3 sequence (DNA): TGTGCCAGCAGCGTAGGTTTCAGGGGGTCAGTCTACGAGCAGTACTTC. Translating gives CASSVGFRGSVYEQYF.

This chain links TRBV29-1 with TRBJ2-7, with 9 bases that match TRBD1. The CDR3 length is 15 residues. Germline V gives CDR1 SQVTM, CDR2 ANQGSEA. V lost 3 bases, J lost 8 bases, and 14 bases stayed unmatched. CDR3 in DNA: TGCAGCGTTGAGGGGGGACAGGGCCTATCTGGTCAGCAGTACTTC. Residues: CSVEGGQGLSGQQYF.

The chain has TRBV14 and TRBJ1-1, with unresolved D. The germline V gene has CDR1 SGHDN and CDR2 FVKESK. The CDR3 has 13 residues. V lost 3 bases, J lost 3 bases, and 8 bases lay in between. DNA for the CDR3: TGTGCCAGCAGCCAGACACAATACACTGAAGCTTTCTTT. Encoded protein: CASSQTQYTEAFF.

The chain joins TRBV7-9 to TRBJ1-4; D ambiguous. Germline assignment: CDR1 SEHNR and CDR2 FQNEAQ (reference sequence). V was trimmed by 3 bases and J by 3 bases, leaving 8 bases between them. This CDR3 has 14 amino acids. CDR3 nucleotide sequence: TGTGCCAGCAGCTTTTCGACACCTAATGAAAAACTGTTTTTT. Translated: CASSFSTPNEKLFF.